This T cell receptor beta chain was observed in a study of blood T cells in healthy people across ages. This clonotype was picked up one time. An end of the junction does not agree with germline; a read error may underlie this. Per germline, CDR1 SGHTA and CDR2 FQGNSA. The CDR3 loop spans 15 amino acids. Together with a sample-barcoded 5' primer, a J-beta primer mix was included in a second PCR lasting about 6 to 12 cycles. Unique molecular identifiers of 12 random nucleotides labeled each cDNA. TCRdb ran MiXCR on the 5' RACE reads and lists one entry per CDR3 protein. Of roughly 2 million distinct CDR3 sequences listed, around half are singletons.

This chain links TRBV7-2 with TRBJ2-1; 9 bases are a match to TRBD1. Sample: blood. The TCR comes from a woman aged 40 to 55 in good health. CDR3 bases: TGTGCCAGCAGCAGGAGACAGGGGGGCTACAATGAGCAGATCTTC. Protein: CASSRRQGGYNEQIF. The entire variable domain, with the rest obtained from reference TRBV7-2 and TRBJ2-1, is as follows: GAGVSQSPSNKVTEKGKDVELRCDPISGHTALYWYRQSLGQGLEFLIYFQGNSAPDKSGLPSDRFSAERTGGSVSTLTIQRTQQEDSAVYLCASSRRQGGYNEQIFGPGTRLTVL.